This TCR beta chain was found in a study of shared T cell receptors in the human thymus. This clone appeared once. With V trimmed by 0 bases and J by 3 bases, 15 bases remained unmatched. The CDR3 contains 18 residues. The germline CDR1 and CDR2 sequences are SQVTM and ANQGSEA. Assay: immunoSEQ multiplex PCR; the TCRdb copy retains only in-frame clones and omits some. The table includes roughly 660,000 clones, approximately 88% detected once. The sample also formed part of further work on human thymus T cells.

Sequenced input: thymocytes. The sequence was obtained from a boy in the first two years of life with a congenital heart defect. V and J are TRBV29-1 and TRBJ2-7; TRBD1 matches 9 bases. The CDR3 nucleotides are TGCAGCGTTGAAGAAAGGGGTTTTGGGGACAGGGAAGGCTACGAGCAGTACTTC. As protein: CSVEERGFGDREGYEQYF.